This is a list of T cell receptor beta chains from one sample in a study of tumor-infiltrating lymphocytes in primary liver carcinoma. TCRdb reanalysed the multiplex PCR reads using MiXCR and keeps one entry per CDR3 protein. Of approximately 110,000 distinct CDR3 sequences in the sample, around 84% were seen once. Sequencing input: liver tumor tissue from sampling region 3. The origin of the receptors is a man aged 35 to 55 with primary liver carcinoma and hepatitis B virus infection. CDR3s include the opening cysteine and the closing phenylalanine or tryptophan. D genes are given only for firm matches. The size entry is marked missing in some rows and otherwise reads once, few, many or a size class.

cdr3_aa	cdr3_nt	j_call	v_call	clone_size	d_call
CVNSLTRTRTGTQYF	TGTGTCAACAGCCTTACCCGGACTCGCACAGGTACGCAGTATTTT	TRBJ2-3	TRBV14	-	-
CASLGFGGRDYNEQFF	TGTGCCAGCCTAGGGTTTGGCGGGAGGGATTACAATGAGCAGTTCTTC	TRBJ2-1	TRBV28	many	TRBD2
CASSQDCNGQYF	TGTGCCAGCAGCCAAGATTGTAACGGGCAGTACTTC	TRBJ2-7	TRBV4-2	-	-
CARSFNMEQFF	TGTGCCAGGAGCTTTAACATGGAGCAGTTCTTC	TRBJ2-1	TRBV11-2	-	-
CASSSCRGTIAKNIQYF	TGTGCCAGCAGCTCATGCAGGGGAACCATAGCCAAAAACATTCAGTACTTC	TRBJ2-4	TRBV7-2	once	-
CATSKGVLENQPQHF	TGTGCCACATCAAAGGGGGTGCTGGAAAATCAGCCCCAGCATTTT	TRBJ1-5	TRBV28	-	-
CASSWAVDQPQHF	TGTGCCAGCAGTTGGGCGGTAGATCAGCCCCAGCATTTT	TRBJ1-5	TRBV12-3/TRBV12-4	-	-
CASNLGDGINEQFF	TGTGCCAGCAACCTTGGAGACGGGATCAATGAGCAGTTCTTC	TRBJ2-1	TRBV5-4	-	-
CVSSFSAYEQYF	TGTGTCAGCAGCTTCTCGGCCTACGAGCAGTACTTC	TRBJ2-7	TRBV12-3/TRBV12-4	-	-
CASSLVGAETQYF	TGTGCCAGCAGCTTAGTAGGGGCAGAGACCCAGTACTTC	TRBJ2-5	TRBV7-6	-	-
CARNPRQGPFYDQYF	TGTGCCAGAAATCCGCGACAGGGACCGTTCTACGATCAGTACTTC	TRBJ2-7	TRBV6-6	-	TRBD1
CARRTTGANVLTF	TGTGCCCGCAGGACAACCGGGGCCAACGTCCTGACATTC	TRBJ2-6	TRBV6-1	-	-
CANSPRTANTEAFF	TGTGCCAACAGTCCACGTACTGCGAACACTGAAGCTTTCTTT	TRBJ1-1	TRBV12-3/TRBV12-4	-	-
CASSITGTVNYGNTIYF	TGTGCCAGCAGCATTACCGGGACAGTGAACTATGGAAACACCATATATTTT	TRBJ1-3	TRBV6-5	-	TRBD1
CASSYSRDREFYEHYF	TGTGCCAGCAGTTACTCGAGGGATAGGGAGTTTTACGAGCATTACTTC	TRBJ2-7	TRBV6-6	-	-
CAASWGRDQPQHF	TGTGCCGCCTCGTGGGGTCGGGATCAGCCCCAACATTTT	TRBJ1-5	TRBV6-1	-	-
CASSVQGREQYF	TGTGCCAGCAGTGTCCAGGGCCGCGAGCAGTACTTC	TRBJ2-7	TRBV2	many	-
CASTLAGTETRYF	TGTGCCAGCACTTTGGCGGGGACAGAGACCCGGTACTTC	TRBJ2-5	TRBV12-3/TRBV12-4	-	-
CARSQDRLVAGGPGETQYF	TGTGCCAGGAGCCAAGATCGGTTAGTAGCGGGAGGGCCCGGGGAGACCCAGTACTTC	TRBJ2-5	TRBV4-2	-	TRBD2
CACSYDSLNSLLHF	TGTGCCTGCAGTTACGACTCTTTAAATTCACTCCTCCACTTT	TRBJ1-6	TRBV12-3/TRBV12-4	once	-
CASSYAPGTGETEAFF	TGTGCCAGCAGTTACGCCCCCGGGACAGGTGAGACTGAAGCTTTCTTT	TRBJ1-1	TRBV6-6	few	TRBD1
CDSSLAGQIEQFF	TGCGACAGCAGCTTGGCCGGGCAGATCGAGCAATTCTTC	TRBJ2-1	TRBV5-1	-	-
CASSFRFEQFF	TGTGCCAGCAGCTTTAGATTCGAGCAGTTCTTC	TRBJ2-1	TRBV5-4	-	-
CASGPPRVMDSNYGYTF	TGTGCCAGTGGTCCTCCGAGAGTTATGGATTCTAACTATGGCTACACCTTC	TRBJ1-2	TRBV6-2/TRBV6-3	-	-
CASSDTSGADVQYF	TGTGCCAGCAGTGACACTAGCGGGGCAGATGTGCAGTATTTT	TRBJ2-3	TRBV6-1	once	TRBD2
CASTLQGYYGYTF	TGTGCCAGCACCCTACAGGGATACTATGGCTACACCTTC	TRBJ1-2	TRBV7-9	many	-
CVWSVLRTADTEAFF	TGTGTCTGGAGTGTACTTAGGACTGCGGACACTGAAGCTTTCTTT	TRBJ1-1	TRBV30	-	-
CTSGRTLVSPLRF	TGTACCAGCGGCCGGACACTGGTTTCACCCCTCCGCTTT	TRBJ1-6	TRBV11-1	few	-
CVSNLDFTGELYF	TGTGTCAGCAACTTAGACTTCACCGGGGAGCTGTATTTT	TRBJ2-2	TRBV11-3	-	-
CSVEEGVRNTGELLF	TGCAGCGTTGAAGAAGGGGTCCGGAACACCGGGGAACTGCTTTTT	TRBJ2-2	TRBV29-1	-	-
CAWKFMLAGDTDTQYF	TGTGCCTGGAAATTCATGCTAGCGGGAGACACAGATACGCAGTATTTT	TRBJ2-3	TRBV30	-	TRBD2
CASSQESTPRTDTRYF	TGTGCCAGCAGCCAAGAGTCAACCCCTCGCACGGATACGCGGTATTTT	TRBJ2-3	TRBV4-2	-	-
CASSSVAGGRETQYF	TGTGCTAGCAGCTCGGTAGCGGGAGGCAGGGAGACCCAGTACTTC	TRBJ2-5	TRBV5-6	-	TRBD2
CATRDRGIDEQYF	TGCGCCACTCGGGACAGGGGTATCGACGAGCAGTACTTC	TRBJ2-7	TRBV10-2	-	TRBD1
CASSPGTGRYKQYF	TGTGCTAGCAGTCCTGGGACAGGACGCTACAAGCAGTACTTC	TRBJ2-7	TRBV6-5	-	TRBD1
CSASPRWAKNTEAFF	TGCAGCGCTTCCCCGCGTTGGGCAAAGAACACTGAGGCTTTCTTT	TRBJ1-1	TRBV29-1	-	-
CIVGQGTGQPQHF	TGCATCGTTGGACAGGGGACAGGTCAGCCCCAGCATTTT	TRBJ1-5	TRBV29-1	-	TRBD1
CASYVAGYEQFF	TGTGCCAGCTATGTCGCGGGCTATGAGCAGTTCTTC	TRBJ2-1	TRBV7-9	many	-
CASSRDPGGDKHF	TGTGCCAGCAGCCGAGATCCAGGGGGGGACAAGCATTTT	TRBJ1-5	TRBV14	-	TRBD1
CSVSGTRASDTRYF	TGCAGCGTTTCAGGGACAAGGGCGTCAGATACGCGGTATTTT	TRBJ2-3	TRBV29-1	-	-
CTSSGSYEQYF	TGTACCAGCAGCGGAAGCTACGAGCAGTACTTC	TRBJ2-7	TRBV11-2	-	-
CGVGPGSGPYEQYF	TGCGGCGTTGGGCCCGGGAGTGGCCCCTACGAGCAGTACTTC	TRBJ2-7	TRBV29-1	once	-
CASSKDKEREKLFF	TGTGCCAGCAGTAAGGACAAGGAGCGTGAAAAACTGTTTTTT	TRBJ1-4	TRBV6-1	-	-
CASNFNLNTGELFF	TGTGCCAGCAACTTTAACCTAAACACCGGGGAGCTGTTTTTC	TRBJ2-2	TRBV5-5	-	-
CASGQTPGTTYEQYF	TGCGCCAGCGGCCAAACCCCCGGGACAACTTACGAGCAGTACTTC	TRBJ2-7	TRBV4-1	-	-
CVSSHGGSGIHISEQFF	TGCGTCAGCAGCCACGGAGGAAGCGGGATTCATATTAGTGAGCAGTTCTTC	TRBJ2-1	TRBV5-1	once	TRBD2
CTSGQGTANTEALF	TGCACCAGCGGACAGGGGACAGCGAACACAGAAGCCTTATTT	TRBJ1-1	TRBV10-2	-	TRBD1
CASSLDRGGRFYNEQSF	TGTGCCAGCAGCTTGGATAGAGGCGGGAGGTTCTACAATGAGCAGTCCTTC	TRBJ2-1	TRBV11-2	-	TRBD2
CAWSVGAGGTDRQYF	TGTGCCTGGAGTGTGGGAGCGGGAGGCACGGATAGGCAGTATTTT	TRBJ2-3	TRBV30	-	TRBD2